These 10 T cell receptor beta chains were sequenced from one sample in a study of T cells in Graves' hyperthyroidism and ophthalmopathy. RNA transcripts provided the source from which TCR beta CDR3 regions were amplified. Researchers ran a first-round RT-PCR on the TCR CDR3 using the HTBI primer set. TCRdb reprocessed the multiplex PCR reads via MiXCR and lists one record per CDR3 protein. The sample holds more than 300,000 distinct CDR3 sequences, around 13% seen once. Sequenced sample: blood. The receptors stem from an older woman with Graves' hyperthyroidism.

Note on this clonotype: With a much larger clone just one base away, this may be a read error. V is TRBV25-1 and J is TRBJ2-2; D possibly corresponds to TRBD2 (5 bases). CDR3 length: 11 amino acids. Trimming stripped 6 bases from V and 7 bases from J, with 6 bases between. The germline gives CDR1 MGHDK, CDR2 SYGVNS. The CDR3 is CASSGIGELFF. CDR3 DNA sequence: TGTGCCAGCAGCGGGATCGGGGAGCTGTTTTTT.

J is TRBJ1-1 and V is TRBV28; TRBD1 is a possible D gene (6 bases). CDR3 length equals 11 residues. V gave up 5 bases and J gave up 8 bases, with 9 bases separating them. CDR1 MDHEN and CDR2 SYDVKM come from the germline V gene. The CDR3 coding sequence is TGTGCCAGCAGTCCCCAGGGGGAAGCTTTCTTT. Translating it yields CASSPQGEAFF.

The genes are TRBV30 and TRBJ1-2; D gene ambiguous. CDR1 is GTSNPN, CDR2 SVGIG, per germline (reference sequence). The V end lost 6 bases, the J end lost 4 bases, and 15 bases lay between the germline ends. The CDR3 extends over 13 amino acids. CDR3 sequence: CACTQGSLYGYTF. The DNA for the CDR3 is TGTGCCTGTACTCAAGGGAGTCTCTATGGCTACACCTTC.

In its sample, this clonotype was seen many times. V and J are TRBV4-1 and TRBJ1-2; weak D call: TRBD1 (6 bases). Germline lookup yields CDR1 MGHRA and CDR2 YSYEKL. This CDR3 has 16 amino acids. Trimming took 4 bases from V and 0 from J, leaving 15 bases between them. CDR3 coding DNA: TGCGCCAGCAGCCTTAGACCGGGACAAACTAACTATGGCTACACCTTC. Protein product: CASSLRPGQTNYGYTF.

This clonotype was counted between two and nine times. This sequence joins TRBV5-5 and TRBJ2-3, with D perhaps TRBD1 or TRBD2 (5 bases each). The germline gives CDR1 SGHKS, CDR2 YYEKEE (reference sequence). The CDR3 runs 15 residues. With 1 base removed from V and 4 bases from J, the gap between germline ends came to 13 bases. CDR3 amino acids: CASSLRGVVPDTQYF. The CDR3 DNA reads TGTGCCAGCAGCTTGAGGGGAGTCGTGCCAGATACGCAGTATTTT.

This clonotype appeared many times. This chain uses TRBV12-5 with TRBJ2-3; 7 positions agree with TRBD2. Germline CDR1 reads LGHNT; CDR2 reads FRNRAP. The CDR3 is 16 amino acids. V lost 7 bases and J lost 5; bases outside the gene matches: 15. The DNA for the CDR3 is TGTGCTAGTGCCGAATCGGGGGGAGGGGTGGAAGATACGCAGTATTTT. Residues: CASAESGGGVEDTQYF.

This clonotype was detected a few times. A much bigger clone sits one base away, suggesting this may be a read error. This sequence joins TRBV3-1 and TRBJ1-1; possible D gene TRBD1, 6 bases. Germline-derived CDR1 and CDR2 are LGHDT and YNNKEL (reference sequence). The CDR3 length is 13 residues. Here the CDR3 reads CAGSPGGPTEAFF. The CDR3, as DNA: TGTGCCGGCAGCCCCGGGGGGCCCACTGAAGCTTTCTTT.

This clonotype was counted at least ten times. The gene calls are TRBV3-1 and TRBJ1-1, with D tentatively TRBD1 (5 bases). The CDR3 sequence is 13 residues long. With 2 bases removed from V and 4 bases from J, the gap between germline ends came to 8 bases. Germline CDR1 and CDR2: LGHDT and YNNKEL (reference sequence). The CDR3 spells CASSQRGTTEAFF. CDR3 nucleotides: TGTGCCAGCAGCCAACGGGGGACCACTGAAGCTTTCTTT.

This clonotype occurred many times. The CDR3 bases are TGTGCCAGCAGTTTACTTGGCGGGCCGGACGGGTACAATGAGCAGTTCTTC. Protein product: CASSLLGGPDGYNEQFF. This rearrangement joins TRBV27 to TRBJ2-1, with D possibly being TRBD2 (5 bases). This CDR3 region has 17 residues. The V gene's germline CDR1 is MNHEY and CDR2 SMNVEV (reference sequence). The V and J ends lost 2 bases and 4 bases respectively, with 18 bases between them.

The chain uses TRBV6-1 and TRBJ1-4, with D unresolved. The V gene lost 6 bases and the J gene lost 2 bases, with 16 bases spanning the gap. Germline CDR1 is MNHNS and CDR2 is SASEGT. This CDR3 contains 16 residues. The CDR3 DNA is TGTGCCAGCAGACTCAACTTCTTCGGGACTAATGAAAAACTGTTTTTT. Its translation: CASRLNFFGTNEKLFF.